A single sample gave rise to the 30 T cell receptor beta chains below, sequenced in a study of T cell responses to AZD1222 COVID-19 vaccine. Assay: immunoSEQ multiplex PCR; the TCRdb copy retains only in-frame clones and omits some. The profile shows about 48,000 clones, approximately 86% of them singletons. The source was peripheral blood, collected 28 days after the second AZD1222 dose. Every receptor here comes from an adult who received the AZD1222 COVID-19 vaccine.

This chain connects TRBV7-8 to TRBJ2-5, with D unclear. V gave up 1 base and J gave up 2 bases, with 8 bases separating them. This CDR3 is built from 14 residues. In germline, CDR1 is SGHVS, CDR2 FQNEAQ. The CDR3 DNA reads TGTGCCAGCAGCTTAGTACCAGTGCAAGAGACCCAGTACTTC. Translated: CASSLVPVQETQYF.

The chain carries TRBV29-1 and TRBJ2-3; D is unresolved. Trimming removed 7 bases at V and 2 bases at J, with 13 bases between. Germline V gene lookup returns CDR1 SQVTM and CDR2 ANQGSEA. The CDR3 has 13 residues. The CDR3 is CSALPLVTDTQYF. As DNA, the CDR3 is TGCAGCGCTCTTCCACTTGTCACAGATACGCAGTATTTT.

This clone was recorded once. The chain carries TRBV6-5 and TRBJ2-1, with D maybe TRBD1 (5 bases). V dropped 2 bases and J dropped 14 bases, with 10 bases sitting between them. Germline values: CDR1 MNHEY, CDR2 SVGAGI. This CDR3 comprises 11 residues. The CDR3 loop reads CASSYAGIKFF. DNA of the CDR3: TGTGCCAGCAGTTACGCAGGGATAAAGTTCTTC.

V is TRBV5-6 and J is TRBJ2-2; a possible D gene is TRBD2 (5 bases). Germline V gives CDR1 SGHDT, CDR2 YYEEEE. Trimming took 3 bases from V and 0 from J, leaving 6 bases between them. The CDR3 runs 14 residues. The CDR3 reads CASSSGTNTGELFF. CDR3 sequence (DNA): TGTGCCAGCAGCTCCGGGACGAACACCGGGGAGCTGTTTTTT.

This sequence joins TRBV27 and TRBJ1-1; 7 bases fit TRBD1. In germline, CDR1 is MNHEY, CDR2 SMNVEV (reference sequence). The V segment lost 2 bases and the J segment 2 bases; nucleotides outside the gene matches: 2. The CDR3 has 14 amino acids. This CDR3 is CASSLRQGNTEAFF. The CDR3 coding sequence is TGTGCCAGCAGTTTAAGACAGGGCAACACTGAAGCTTTCTTT.

The chain joins TRBV15 to TRBJ1-3, with D perhaps TRBD1 (5 bases). Germline CDR1 and CDR2: LNHNV and YYDKDF (reference sequence). Trimming stripped 0 bases from V and 3 bases from J, with 9 bases between. The CDR3 runs to 15 residues. For the CDR3, the DNA is TGTGCCACCAGCAGAGATCCGGGGGATGGAAACACCATATATTTT. This sequence encodes CATSRDPGDGNTIYF.

The rearrangement uses TRBV28 and TRBJ2-6; D may be TRBD2 (7 bases). Germline assignment: CDR1 MDHEN and CDR2 SYDVKM. Between the trimmed V and J ends, which lost 6 bases and 1 base, there was a span of 16 bases. CDR3 size: 17 residues. The CDR3 DNA reads TGTGCCAGCAGGAAGGGGGGGAGATGGTCTGGGGCCAACGTCCTGACTTTC. Translating it yields CASRKGGRWSGANVLTF. The whole variable domain, filled in from reference TRBV28 and TRBJ2-6, reads DVKVTQSSRYLVKRTGEKVFLECVQDMDHENMFWYRQDPGLGLRLIYFSYDVKMKEKGDIPEGYSVSREKKERFSLILESASTNQTSMYLCASRKGGRWSGANVLTFGAGSRLTVL.

The CDR3, as DNA: TGCAGCGTTGATCGGGGGCGAAACACCATATATTTT. Protein sequence: CSVDRGRNTIYF. The chain has TRBV29-1 and TRBJ1-3; tentative D call: TRBD1 (6 bases). This CDR3 has 12 residues. Germline-derived CDR1 and CDR2 are SQVTM and ANQGSEA. The germline V and J ends were trimmed by 3 bases and 5 bases, with 8 bases remaining between them.

The V call is TRBV3-1 (or the pseudogene TRBV3-2), the J call TRBJ2-5, with D hard to call. The CDR3 totals 13 residues. In germline, CDR1 is LGHDT, CDR2 YNNKEL (reference sequence). Trimming left V 0 bases short and J 5 bases short, with 7 bases between. The CDR3: CASSQELRETQYF. CDR3 DNA sequence: TGTGCCAGCAGCCAAGAATTGAGGGAGACCCAGTACTTC.

The chain carries TRBV5-8 and TRBJ1-6; perhaps TRBD1 as D (5 bases). CDR1 is SGHTS, CDR2 YDEGEE, per germline. The CDR3 has 15 residues. Trimming removed 6 bases at V and 7 bases at J, with 17 bases between. The CDR3 loop is CASTYLRDGNSPLHF. The CDR3 nucleotides read TGTGCCAGCACTTACTTGCGGGACGGAAATTCACCCCTCCACTTT.

This chain links TRBV14 with TRBJ2-2; unclear D gene. CDR1 is SGHDN, CDR2 FVKESK, per germline. The CDR3 is 17 amino acids. V was pared by 5 bases and J by 5 bases, with 21 bases between. Here the CDR3 reads CASSKAVSNSGTGELFF. CDR3 DNA sequence: TGTGCCAGCAGCAAGGCGGTCTCCAACTCTGGGACCGGGGAGCTGTTTTTT.

CDR3 sequence reads: CASSEGWSPQYF. CDR3 coding DNA: TGTGCCAGCAGTGAAGGGTGGAGTCCGCAGTACTTC. This chain uses TRBV25-1 with TRBJ2-7, with D unclear. The V end lost 2 bases, the J end lost 9 bases, and 11 bases lay between the germline ends. This CDR3 is built from 12 residues. Looked up from germline, CDR1 is MGHDK and CDR2 is SYGVNS.

This sequence joins TRBV24-1 and TRBJ2-3, with 8 bases lining up with TRBD1. Per the germline V gene, CDR1 is KGHDR and CDR2 is SFDVKD. The V gene end was trimmed by 8 bases and the J gene end by 4 bases; junction bases not matched to a gene: 10. The CDR3 is made up of 15 amino acids. In nucleotides, the CDR3 is TGTGCCACCAATTCCGGGACAGGCGCCTCAGATACGCAGTATTTT. It encodes CATNSGTGASDTQYF.

This sequence joins TRBV28 and TRBJ1-5, with D hard to call. Germline values: CDR1 MDHEN, CDR2 SYDVKM. V dropped 7 bases and J dropped 3 bases, with 13 bases sitting between them. The CDR3 is made up of 14 amino acids. CDR3 DNA: TGTGCCAGCAACCCCGGACTAATCAATCAGCCCCAGCATTTT. The encoded protein is CASNPGLINQPQHF.

This chain connects TRBV28 to TRBJ1-2; the D is unclear. V gave up 7 bases and J gave up 1 base, with 7 bases separating them. Germline CDR1 is MDHEN and CDR2 is SYDVKM. This CDR3 contains 12 residues. CDR3 sequence (DNA): TGTGCCAGCACAAACAGTAACTATGGCTACACCTTC. This translates into CASTNSNYGYTF.

This chain links TRBV18 with TRBJ2-1, with TRBD2 matching 8 bases. V lost 5 bases to trimming and J lost 7 bases; unmatched junction nucleotides: 4. Germline CDR1 KGHSH, CDR2 LQKENI. This CDR3 has 13 amino acids. CDR3 in DNA: TGTGCCAGCTCAAGCGGGAGTCGGAATGAGCAGTTCTTC. Amino acid sequence: CASSSGSRNEQFF.

The chain combines TRBV5-1 with TRBJ2-1, with 11 bases matching TRBD1. V was pared by 1 base and J by 12 bases, with 15 bases of the junction left unmatched. Germline CDR1 reads SGHRS; CDR2 reads YFSETQ. There are 17 residues in the CDR3. The CDR3 DNA is TGCGCCAGCAGCTTGATCCCCGGGACAGGGGGACAGATTTGGCAGTTCTTC. This translates into CASSLIPGTGGQIWQFF.

CDR3 sequence: CASSLSQGNQPQHF. Here the CDR3 DNA reads TGTGCCAGCAGCTTAAGCCAGGGTAACCAGCCCCAGCATTTT. V gene TRBV7-2 combines with J gene TRBJ1-5; the D gene is possibly TRBD1 (5 bases). V lost 2 bases and J 7 bases, leaving 12 bases between the germline ends. Germline lookup yields CDR1 SGHTA and CDR2 FQGNSA. This CDR3 spans 14 amino acids.

This chain uses TRBV5-6 with TRBJ1-6, with D uncertain. Germline V lookup: CDR1 SGHDT, CDR2 YYEEEE. There are 14 residues in the CDR3. V was clipped by 0 bases and J by 9 bases, with 10 bases between them. The CDR3 is CASSLGQFSSPLHF. The CDR3 coding sequence is TGTGCCAGCAGCTTGGGGCAGTTTAGTTCACCCCTCCACTTT.

This clone was seen only a few times. The genes are TRBV12-3 or TRBV12-4 and TRBJ1-2; TRBD1 agrees at 9 bases. The CDR3 spans 13 residues. The V and J ends lost 6 bases and 4 bases, in that order; junction bases with no gene match: 3. The CDR3 DNA follows: TGTGCCAGCAGCTCGGGACAGGGCTATGGCTACACCTTC. It codes for CASSSGQGYGYTF.

The chain carries TRBV3-1 (or the pseudogene TRBV3-2) and TRBJ2-5, with 14 nucleotides matching TRBD2. This CDR3 contains 17 residues. The germline CDR1 and CDR2 sequences are LGHDT and YNNKEL (reference sequence). V lost 1 base, J lost 4 bases, and 5 bases stayed unmatched. CDR3 in amino acids: CASSQGLAGGPVETQYF. CDR3 nucleotides: TGTGCCAGCAGCCAAGGACTAGCGGGAGGGCCGGTAGAGACCCAGTACTTC.

This CDR3 is CASSLAGPANYGYTF. As DNA, the CDR3 is TGTGCCAGCAGCTTGGCTGGGCCCGCTAACTATGGCTACACCTTC. This chain joins TRBV5-6 and TRBJ1-2; D remains ambiguous. CDR3 length: 15 amino acids. In germline, CDR1 is SGHDT, CDR2 YYEEEE. With 0 bases removed from V and 0 bases from J, the gap between germline ends came to 9 bases.

This clone has only a few counts. This rearrangement joins TRBV9 to TRBJ1-4; possible D gene TRBD1, 5 bases. V dropped 0 bases and J dropped 7 bases, with 13 bases sitting between them. This CDR3 contains 15 residues. Germline CDR1 SGDLS, CDR2 YYNGEE. The CDR3 loop reads CASSVGGQGSEKLFF. The CDR3 DNA sequence: TGTGCCAGCAGCGTAGGTGGGCAGGGCAGTGAAAAACTGTTTTTT.

The chain employs TRBV4-2 and TRBJ1-6; D is uncertain. CDR3 length: 14 amino acids. Germline V gene sequence: CDR1 LGHNA, CDR2 YNFKEQ. V was clipped by 0 bases and J by 15 bases, with 15 bases between them. CDR3 protein: CASSQDRRRDGLHF. In DNA form, the CDR3 reads TGTGCCAGCAGCCAAGATAGGAGGAGGGATGGCCTCCACTTT.

The chain is built from TRBV7-3 and TRBJ2-1; 9 bases align to TRBD1. The V gene's germline CDR1 is SGHTA and CDR2 FQGTGA. J was trimmed by 4 bases and V by 2 bases; bases with no gene match: 12. The CDR3 loop spans 18 amino acids. Here the CDR3 reads CASSLYPPGTGSYNEQFF. The CDR3 DNA sequence: TGTGCCAGCAGCTTATATCCCCCCGGGACAGGGTCGTACAATGAGCAGTTCTTC.

V is TRBV5-1 and J is TRBJ2-7; the match to TRBD2 covers 10 bases. The CDR3 totals 19 residues. The germline V gene has CDR1 SGHRS and CDR2 YFSETQ. V lost 3 bases to trimming and J lost 0 bases; unmatched junction nucleotides: 15. In nucleotides, the CDR3 is TGCGCCAGCAGCTCTCCTAGCGGGAGCTCTCTGGAAAGCTCCTACGAGCAGTACTTC. As protein: CASSSPSGSSLESSYEQYF. Full variable domain (outside the CDR3, taken from reference TRBV5-1 and TRBJ2-7): KAGVTQTPRYLIKTRGQQVTLSCSPISGHRSVSWYQQTPGQGLQFLFEYFSETQRNKGNFPGRFSGRQFSNSRSEMNVSTLELGDSALYLCASSSPSGSSLESSYEQYFGPGTRLTVT.

On this clone itself: Distinct nucleotide sequences in the sample also encode this CDR3. This chain links TRBV29-1 with TRBJ1-1; TRBD1 matches at 10 bases. Germline values: CDR1 SQVTM, CDR2 ANQGSEA. CDR3 size: 13 residues. The J segment lost 3 bases and the V segment lost 6 bases, leaving 4 bases of the junction unmatched. DNA of the CDR3: TGCAGCGTCCTGACAGGGGGCGACACTGAAGCTTTCTTT. It translates to CSVLTGGDTEAFF.

CDR3 residues: CASSLDFSSYNEQFF. The CDR3 nucleotides are TGTGCCAGTAGTCTTGACTTCAGCTCCTACAATGAGCAGTTCTTC. The J gene is TRBJ2-1, the V gene TRBV19, with D unresolved. This CDR3 has 15 residues. Germline V gene lookup returns CDR1 LNHDA and CDR2 SQIVND (reference sequence). Trimming removed 5 bases from V and 0 bases from J, with 11 bases in between.

The V call is TRBV6-5, the J call TRBJ1-2; no firm D call. CDR3 size: 14 residues. Deletions cut 4 bases from V and 6 bases from J, with 15 bases between. Germline CDR1 MNHEY, CDR2 SVGAGI. This chain's CDR3 is CASSSQRTANGYTF. The CDR3 nucleotides are TGTGCCAGCAGTTCCCAGCGGACGGCTAATGGCTACACCTTC.

V usage is TRBV9 and J usage is TRBJ1-1; TRBD1 agrees at 7 bases. Germline assignment: CDR1 SGDLS and CDR2 YYNGEE. Trimming at V came to 4 bases and at J to 0 bases, leaving 6 bases not matched to a gene. The CDR3 is 15 residues long. The CDR3 nucleotides are TGTGCCAGCAGCCCGTGGACAGGCGTGAACACTGAAGCTTTCTTT. This sequence encodes CASSPWTGVNTEAFF.